Each of the 26 T cell receptor beta chains below was sequenced from the same sample in a study of neurological immune-mediated disorders. TCRdb called the 5' RACE reads again in MiXCR, with one record for every CDR3 protein. The sample contains 71,000 or so distinct CDR3 sequences, roughly 15% of which appear only once. Noted time point: longitudinal time-point 1 (baseline). The sample taken for sequencing was PBMCs. These receptors were taken from a female donor with HTLV-1-associated myelopathy (HAM/TSP).

This clonotype was found many times. The chain has TRBV4-1 and TRBJ1-4, with unresolved D. The CDR3 is 14 residues long. The germline V gene has CDR1 MGHRA and CDR2 YSYEKL. V lost 4 bases and J lost 0, with 6 bases in between. As DNA, the CDR3 is TGCGCCAGCAGCCGTCTCTCAACTAATGAAAAACTGTTTTTT. It is translated as CASSRLSTNEKLFF.

This clonotype appeared many times. DNA for the CDR3: TGCAGTGCTAGTACCGGGACAGGGGGCGGTGAGCAGTACTTC. This translates into CSASTGTGGGEQYF. The chain carries TRBV20-1 and TRBJ2-7, with 12 bases fitting TRBD1. This CDR3 has 14 residues. V lost 3 bases, J lost 7 bases, and 7 bases stayed unmatched. CDR1 is DFQATT, CDR2 SNEGSKA, per germline (reference sequence).

This clonotype has at least ten counts. V usage is TRBV3-1 and J usage is TRBJ1-6, with 7 bases fitting TRBD1. The germline V gene encodes CDR1 LGHDT and CDR2 YNNKEL (reference sequence). The ends lost 2 bases at V and 4 bases at J; junction bases unmatched: 5. CDR3 length: 16 residues. The CDR3 bases are TGTGCCAGCAGCCAACTAGGGACAGATTATAATTCACCCCTCCACTTT. The encoded protein is CASSQLGTDYNSPLHF.

This chain joins TRBV5-1 and TRBJ2-5; no clear D. The V gene's germline CDR1 is SGHRS and CDR2 YFSETQ. The V end lost 2 bases, the J end lost 1 base, and 9 bases lay between the germline ends. This CDR3 is 14 amino acids long. CDR3 in amino acids: CASSFRTVQETQYF. In DNA form, the CDR3 reads TGCGCCAGCAGCTTTCGTACAGTCCAAGAGACCCAGTACTTC.

This clonotype was recorded many times. The chain links TRBV5-1 to TRBJ2-5; D remains unclear. Germline CDR1 is SGHRS and CDR2 is YFSETQ. With 1 base removed from V and 1 base from J, the gap between germline ends came to 8 bases. CDR3 length: 14 residues. The CDR3 protein is CASSLYSPQETQYF. CDR3 coding DNA: TGCGCCAGCAGCTTGTACAGCCCCCAAGAGACCCAGTACTTC.

This clonotype was seen repeatedly, ten times or more. J is TRBJ1-3 and V is TRBV28; 9 nucleotides align to TRBD1. CDR1 MDHEN and CDR2 SYDVKM come from the germline V gene. V was pared by 9 bases and J by 0 bases, with 3 bases of the junction left unmatched. The CDR3 length is 14 residues. CDR3 coding DNA: TGTGCCAGTAACAGGGGGCTCTCTGGAAACACCATATATTTT. It encodes CASNRGLSGNTIYF.

V usage is TRBV12-3 or TRBV12-4 and J usage is TRBJ2-1, with D perhaps matching TRBD1 (5 bases). This CDR3 has 15 residues. The V end lost 3 bases, the J end lost 4 bases, and 13 bases lay between the germline ends. CDR3 DNA sequence: TGTGCCAGCAGTTTGAGGCAGGGCGCTTACAATGAGCAGTTCTTC. This translates into CASSLRQGAYNEQFF.

This clonotype was picked up many times. CDR3 in amino acids: CASSLIPGQSLGNTQYF. The CDR3 DNA reads as TGCGCCAGCAGCTTAATCCCGGGACAATCCCTAGGGAATACGCAGTATTTT. The chain couples TRBV5-1 to TRBJ2-3; TRBD1 is a possible D gene (6 bases). This CDR3 region has 17 residues. Germline V gene data show CDR1 as SGHRS and CDR2 as YFSETQ. The ends were cut back, 2 bases at V and 7 bases at J, with 23 bases in the middle.

This clonotype was found many times. The chain uses TRBV7-9 and TRBJ2-7, with unresolved D. Looked up from germline, CDR1 is SEHNR and CDR2 is FQNEAQ (reference sequence). This CDR3 spans 15 amino acids. V gave up 6 bases and J gave up 0 bases, with 15 bases separating them. DNA of the CDR3: TGTGCCAGCAGATCCGGAACCCAGAACTCCTACGAGCAGTACTTC. This gives the protein CASRSGTQNSYEQYF.

The CDR3 spells CASSSFGAVDTEAFF. The CDR3 bases are TGTGCCAGCAGTTCATTCGGGGCGGTTGACACTGAAGCTTTCTTT. The chain carries TRBV28 and TRBJ1-1, with D possibly matching TRBD1 (5 bases). Germline V gives CDR1 MDHEN, CDR2 SYDVKM. The CDR3 is 15 residues long. The ends were cut back, 4 bases at V and 3 bases at J, with 15 bases in the middle.

This clonotype came up many times. The rearrangement uses TRBV4-1 and TRBJ2-3, with no clear D. The ends were cut back, 3 bases at V and 1 base at J, with 14 bases in the middle. This CDR3 is 16 amino acids long. Germline loops: CDR1 MGHRA, CDR2 YSYEKL. The CDR3 reads CASSQLSPRGTDTQYF. CDR3 in DNA: TGCGCCAGCAGCCAGTTATCCCCGAGAGGCACAGATACGCAGTATTTT.

This clonotype was detected many times. The J gene is TRBJ2-7, the V gene TRBV5-1; 9 bases are shared with TRBD1. The CDR3 is 16 residues long. J gave up 6 bases and V 5 bases, and 15 bases lay outside the gene matches. Germline values: CDR1 SGHRS, CDR2 YFSETQ. The CDR3 DNA follows: TGCGCCAGCAGACACAATCCGGGACAGGGACCCTCCGAGCAGTACTTC. Translated, it gives CASRHNPGQGPSEQYF. Full variable domain (missing parts from reference TRBV5-1 and TRBJ2-7): KAGVTQTPRYLIKTRGQQVTLSCSPISGHRSVSWYQQTPGQGLQFLFEYFSETQRNKGNFPGRFSGRQFSNSRSEMNVSTLELGDSALYLCASRHNPGQGPSEQYFGPGTRLTVT.

This clonotype was observed at least ten times. The rearrangement joins TRBV20-1 to TRBJ2-1; TRBD2 aligns across 8 bases. V was clipped by 6 bases and J by 7 bases; unmatched bases: 8. The CDR3 spans 13 residues. CDR1 and CDR2 (germline): DFQATT, SNEGSKA (reference sequence). The CDR3 sequence: CSARGGLWNEQFF. The DNA of the CDR3 is TGCAGTGCACGGGGGGGGCTCTGGAATGAGCAGTTCTTC.

The table lists this clonotype with many counts. The gene calls are TRBV5-1 and TRBJ2-3, with 7 bases fitting TRBD1. V was pared by 1 base and J by 4 bases, with 12 bases of the junction left unmatched. The germline CDR1 and CDR2 sequences are SGHRS and YFSETQ. The CDR3 extends over 17 amino acids. As DNA, the CDR3 is TGCGCCAGCAGCTTGTCTTCGTCACAGGGGCTCGCAGATACGCAGTATTTT. It encodes CASSLSSSQGLADTQYF.

This clonotype was detected ten times or more. This chain connects TRBV29-1 to TRBJ2-3; 7 positions match TRBD1. V shed 6 bases, J shed 1 base, and the junction held 7 bases outside the gene matches. The V gene's germline CDR1 is SQVTM and CDR2 ANQGSEA. This CDR3 has 14 residues. CDR3 in amino acids: CSVRGTGGTDTQYF. For the CDR3, the DNA is TGCAGCGTCAGGGGCACAGGGGGCACAGATACGCAGTATTTT.

This clonotype was observed many times. The chain uses TRBV28 and TRBJ1-3; unclear D gene. This CDR3 comprises 14 residues. V was shortened by 2 bases and J by 1 base, with 6 bases between the two germline ends. Germline CDR1 MDHEN, CDR2 SYDVKM. Here the CDR3 DNA reads TGTGCCAGCAGTTTACCCCCGTCTGGAAACACCATATATTTT. It encodes CASSLPPSGNTIYF.

This clonotype was detected ten times or more. The chain is built from TRBV9 and TRBJ2-5, with TRBD2 matching 7 bases. CDR3 length: 14 residues. The ends lost 2 bases at V and 2 bases at J; junction bases unmatched: 3. Germline CDR1 and CDR2: SGDLS and YYNGEE. The CDR3 DNA sequence: TGTGCCAGCAGCGTCGGGACTACTCAAGAGACCCAGTACTTC. Translating gives CASSVGTTQETQYF.

The chain uses TRBV5-1 and TRBJ2-7; 10 bases are a match to TRBD1. V trimming: 4 bases; J trimming: 5 bases; junction bases outside the gene matches: 6. The V gene's germline CDR1 is SGHRS and CDR2 YFSETQ. The CDR3 loop spans 14 amino acids. CDR3 protein: CASSDTGTGDEQYF. DNA for the CDR3: TGCGCCAGCAGCGATACCGGGACAGGGGACGAGCAGTACTTC.

This clonotype was recorded many times. The gene calls are TRBV18 and TRBJ1-2, with TRBD1 matching over 9 bases. CDR1 is KGHSH and CDR2 is LQKENI in the germline V gene. V lost 4 bases and J lost 0; bases outside the gene matches: 3. The CDR3 covers 15 residues. The CDR3 loop reads CASSRDRASNYGYTF. CDR3 bases: TGTGCCAGCTCACGGGACAGGGCCTCTAACTATGGCTACACCTTC.

Of note for this clonotype: A much larger clone lies one base from this, so it may be a read error. The chain recombines TRBV7-8 with TRBJ2-3; possible D gene TRBD2, 6 bases. The CDR3 runs to 17 residues. The germline gives CDR1 SGHVS, CDR2 FQNEAQ. V was pared by 4 bases and J by 7 bases, with 24 bases between. CDR3 DNA sequence: TGTGCCAGCAGCTCACGGGGACTGCCCGCCCAGACATATACGCAGTATTTT. Translation: CASSSRGLPAQTYTQYF.

This clonotype was detected many times. This chain uses TRBV20-1 with TRBJ1-5, with D possibly being TRBD1 (5 bases). The CDR3 consists of 13 residues. From germline, CDR1 is DFQATT and CDR2 SNEGSKA (reference sequence). V was pared by 6 bases and J by 5 bases, with 14 bases between. The CDR3 here is CSARDGLYQPQHF. CDR3 nucleotide sequence: TGCAGTGCAAGGGACGGCCTCTATCAGCCCCAGCATTTT.

This clonotype came up many times. The chain carries TRBV20-1 and TRBJ1-1, with D unclear. Trimming shortened V by 0 bases and J by 1 base, and 3 bases separated the two germline ends. CDR1 and CDR2 (germline): DFQATT, SNEGSKA (reference sequence). The CDR3 contains 12 residues. The CDR3 sequence is CSAREGNTEAFF. CDR3 coding DNA: TGCAGTGCTAGAGAGGGGAACACTGAAGCTTTCTTT.

The sample holds many counts of this clonotype. The gene calls are TRBV5-5 and TRBJ2-7, with unresolved D. The ends were cut back, 6 bases at V and 1 base at J, with 11 bases in the middle. Germline V gene data show CDR1 as SGHKS and CDR2 as YYEKEE (reference sequence). The CDR3 is 13 amino acids. CDR3 in amino acids: CASTRALSYEQYF. The CDR3 DNA reads as TGTGCCAGCACCCGGGCCTTATCCTACGAGCAGTACTTC.

This clonotype was observed at least ten times. The chain joins TRBV10-3 to TRBJ1-2; the D is unclear. This CDR3 region has 13 residues. The V gene's germline CDR1 is ENHRY and CDR2 SYGVKD. Trimming shortened V by 0 bases and J by 9 bases, and 11 bases separated the two germline ends. The CDR3 here is CAISESNWQSYTF. CDR3 nucleotides: TGTGCCATCAGTGAGTCAAATTGGCAAAGCTACACCTTC.

At least ten counts were recorded for this clonotype. This sequence joins TRBV5-1 and TRBJ2-7; D is unclear. CDR1 SGHRS and CDR2 YFSETQ come from the germline V gene. The CDR3 is made up of 12 amino acids. Trimming shortened V by 4 bases and J by 5 bases, and 10 bases separated the two germline ends. The CDR3 reads CASSPLTDEQYF. For the CDR3, the DNA is TGCGCCAGCAGCCCTCTCACCGACGAGCAGTACTTC.

This clonotype was seen repeatedly, ten times or more. One end of the junction fails to match germline, which may point to a read error. The rearrangement joins TRBV15 to TRBJ2-5; D unclear. Germline V gives CDR1 LNHNV, CDR2 YYDKDF (reference sequence). The CDR3 has 15 residues. CDR3: CATSRDLSTLETQYF. Here the CDR3 DNA reads TGTGCTACCAGCAGAGATTTGAGTACTCTTGAGACCCAGTACTTC.